This T cell receptor (beta chain) is drawn from a study of T cells in Graves' hyperthyroidism and ophthalmopathy. This clonotype was found many times. Per germline, CDR1 SNHLY and CDR2 FYNNEI. The ends lost 3 bases at V and 2 bases at J; junction bases unmatched: 2. This CDR3 contains 15 residues. There were TCR beta CDR3 regions amplified from RNA transcripts. First-round RT-PCR of the TCR CDR3 relied on the HTBI primer set. TCRdb fed the multiplex PCR reads into MiXCR, producing one record per CDR3 protein. Of 390,000 or so distinct CDR3 sequences listed, over 12% were seen once; the top ten hold about 13%.

This receptor was obtained from a man in his late teens or twenties with Graves' ophthalmopathy. Sequenced input: blood. The chain couples TRBV2 to TRBJ2-1; 9 nucleotides agree with TRBD1. The CDR3 region is CASSERDRAYNEQFF. The CDR3 DNA reads as TGTGCCAGCAGTGAGAGGGACAGGGCCTACAATGAGCAGTTCTTC.